Below are 9 T cell receptor beta chains sequenced from a single sample in a study of T-cell memory formation after mild COVID-19. TCRdb reprocessed the 5' RACE reads with MiXCR, giving one entry per CDR3 protein. The table shows about 560,000 distinct CDR3 sequences, with 18% occurring only once. The sample was PBMCs or a T cell subset sorted from them (not recorded which). The receptors were sampled from an adult woman who had mild COVID-19 (a few samples of this study predate the infection). Cell type and time point are not known.

In its sample, this clonotype was seen a few times. The V call is TRBV29-1, the J call TRBJ2-3; 8 bases align to TRBD2. After removal of 4 bases from V and 0 bases from J, the junction contained 9 bases not matched to a gene. The CDR3 totals 16 residues. Germline CDR1 SQVTM, CDR2 ANQGSEA. The CDR3 bases are TGCAGCGTTGTACTAGCGGATCCCCCTAGCACAGATACGCAGTATTTT. Protein product: CSVVLADPPSTDTQYF.

The rearrangement joins TRBV3-1 to TRBJ2-3, with D possibly TRBD1 on 6 matching bases. The CDR3 is 14 amino acids. In germline, CDR1 is LGHDT, CDR2 YNNKEL (reference sequence). V was shortened by 1 base and J by 6 bases, with 11 bases between the two germline ends. The CDR3 here is CASSQVVRGDTQYF. CDR3 in DNA: TGTGCCAGCAGCCAAGTTGTCAGGGGCGATACGCAGTATTTT.

This clonotype was detected a few times. The chain joins TRBV15 to TRBJ2-7; maybe TRBD2 (6 bases). This CDR3 contains 13 residues. V lost 3 bases, J lost 3 bases, and 9 bases lay in between. CDR1 and CDR2 from the germline V gene are LNHNV and YYDKDF (reference sequence). The DNA of the CDR3 is TGTGCCACCAGCAGGACTAGGGACTACGAGCAGTACTTC. Protein: CATSRTRDYEQYF.

This clonotype occurred many times. V and J are TRBV4-1 and TRBJ2-2; 8 bases are a match to TRBD1. Germline V gene data show CDR1 as MGHRA and CDR2 as YSYEKL. V dropped 4 bases and J dropped 5; count of bases not matched to a gene: 3. The CDR3 has 14 residues. CDR3 protein: CASSPDRATGELFF. CDR3 coding DNA: TGCGCCAGCAGCCCGGACAGGGCAACCGGGGAGCTGTTTTTT.

With respect to this clonotype: One end of the junction is discordant with germline, which a read error may explain. V and J are TRBV7-7 and TRBJ2-5; the D call may be TRBD1 or TRBD2 (6 bases each). The CDR3 is 16 amino acids. Per germline, CDR1 SSHAT and CDR2 FNYEAQ (reference sequence). This chain's CDR3 is CASSLGPRGTTGTQYF. CDR3 coding DNA: TGTGCTAGCAGCTTAGGCCCCCGGGGGACAACCGGGACCCAGTACTTC.

The sample holds a few counts of this clonotype. The chain couples TRBV24-1 to TRBJ2-1; no reliable D call. The CDR3 is made up of 12 amino acids. Deletions cut 5 bases from V and 8 bases from J, with 9 bases between. Germline-derived CDR1 and CDR2 are KGHDR and SFDVKD. CDR3 sequence: CATSGPLDEQFF. CDR3 DNA sequence: TGTGCCACCAGTGGCCCGCTGGATGAGCAGTTCTTC.

This clonotype was picked up a small number of times. The chain couples TRBV12-3 or TRBV12-4 to TRBJ1-5; 7 nucleotides line up with TRBD1. This CDR3 is 13 amino acids long. V gave up 6 bases and J gave up 8 bases; unmatched junction bases: 7. The CDR3 coding sequence is TGTGCCAGCAGCCAGACAGGGAGTAAGCCCCAGCATTTT. Protein: CASSQTGSKPQHF.

The chain couples TRBV7-9 to TRBJ1-1; 9 bases are a match to TRBD1. Germline V gives CDR1 SEHNR, CDR2 FQNEAQ (reference sequence). The junction had 5 bases not matched to a gene; V was cut back by 5 bases and J by 1 base. The CDR3 is 15 residues long. The CDR3 DNA follows: TGTGCCAGCAGCCCACGGACAGGGGCGAACACTGAAGCTTTCTTT. Its protein product is CASSPRTGANTEAFF. Drawing the rest from reference TRBV7-9 and TRBJ1-1, the complete variable domain is DTGVSQNPRHKITKRGQNVTFRCDPISEHNRLYWYRQTLGQGPEFLTYFQNEAQLEKSRLLSDRFSAERPKGSFSTLEIQRTEQGDSAMYLCASSPRTGANTEAFFGQGTRLTVV.

The chain links TRBV25-1 to TRBJ2-6, with D unclear. Trimming removed 10 bases from V and 5 bases from J, with 6 bases in between. CDR3 length: 11 amino acids. Germline lookup yields CDR1 MGHDK and CDR2 SYGVNS. CDR3 sequence: CATRRANVLTF. CDR3 DNA: TGTGCCACTAGGCGGGCCAACGTCCTGACTTTC. The entire variable domain, with the rest obtained from reference TRBV25-1 and TRBJ2-6, is as follows: EADIYQTPRYLVIGTGKKITLECSQTMGHDKMYWYQQDPGMELHLIHYSYGVNSTEKGDLSSESTVSRIRTEHFPLTLESARPSHTSQYLCATRRANVLTFGAGSRLTVL.